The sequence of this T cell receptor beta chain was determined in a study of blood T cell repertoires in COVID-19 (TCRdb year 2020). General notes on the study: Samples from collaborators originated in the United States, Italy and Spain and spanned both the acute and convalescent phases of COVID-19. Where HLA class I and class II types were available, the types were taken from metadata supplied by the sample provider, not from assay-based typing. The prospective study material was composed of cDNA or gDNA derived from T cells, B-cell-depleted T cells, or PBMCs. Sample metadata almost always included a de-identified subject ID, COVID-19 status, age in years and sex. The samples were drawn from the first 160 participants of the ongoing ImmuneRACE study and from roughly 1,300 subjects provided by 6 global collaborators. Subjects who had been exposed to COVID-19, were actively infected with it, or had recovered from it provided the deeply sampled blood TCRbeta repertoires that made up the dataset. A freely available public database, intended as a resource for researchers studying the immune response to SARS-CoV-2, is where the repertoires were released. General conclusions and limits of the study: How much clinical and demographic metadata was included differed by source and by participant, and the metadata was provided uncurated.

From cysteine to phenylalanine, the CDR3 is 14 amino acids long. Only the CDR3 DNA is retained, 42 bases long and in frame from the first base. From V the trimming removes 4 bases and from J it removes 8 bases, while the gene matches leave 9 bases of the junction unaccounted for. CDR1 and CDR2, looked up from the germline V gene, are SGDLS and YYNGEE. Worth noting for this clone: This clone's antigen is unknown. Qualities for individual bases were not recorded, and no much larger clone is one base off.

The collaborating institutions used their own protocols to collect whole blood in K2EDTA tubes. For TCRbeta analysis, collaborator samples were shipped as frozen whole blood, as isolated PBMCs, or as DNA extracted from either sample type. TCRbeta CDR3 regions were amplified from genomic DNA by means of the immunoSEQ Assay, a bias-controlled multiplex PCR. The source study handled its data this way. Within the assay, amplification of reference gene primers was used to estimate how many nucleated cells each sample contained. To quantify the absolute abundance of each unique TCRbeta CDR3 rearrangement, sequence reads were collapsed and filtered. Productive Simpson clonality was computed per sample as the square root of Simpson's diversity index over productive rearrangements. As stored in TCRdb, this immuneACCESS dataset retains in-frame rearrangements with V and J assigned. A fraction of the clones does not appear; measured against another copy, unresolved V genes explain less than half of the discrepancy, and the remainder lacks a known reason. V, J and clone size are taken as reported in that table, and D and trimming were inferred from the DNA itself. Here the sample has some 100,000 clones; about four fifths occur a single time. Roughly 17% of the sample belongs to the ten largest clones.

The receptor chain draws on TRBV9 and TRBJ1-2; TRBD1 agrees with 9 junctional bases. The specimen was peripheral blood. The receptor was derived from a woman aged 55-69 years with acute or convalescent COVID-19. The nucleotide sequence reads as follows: TGTGCCAGCAGCCCTGGGGACAGGGTATCCGGCTACACCTTC. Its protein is CASSPGDRVSGYTF.